The text below deals with one T cell receptor (beta chain). No antigen is known for it. CDR3 length: 16 residues. J lost 7 bases, V lost 5 bases, and 7 bases had no gene match. Germline V gene lookup returns CDR1 SGHRS and CDR2 YFSETQ. The data were obtained in a study of T cells in Graves' hyperthyroidism and ophthalmopathy. General study points: Blood also held most thyroid clonotypes expanded beyond 0.001. Ophthalmopathy was separated from stable hyperthyroidism by a 13 V-J model.

The definition of stable Graves' hyperthyroidism was no ophthalmopathy progression within 18 months. With a duration under 2 months, the hyperthyroidism was newly diagnosed in patients aged 18 to 65. The CDR3 regions of TCR beta were amplified from RNA transcripts. During a first-round RT-PCR of the TCR CDR3, the HTBI primer set was used. One entry per CDR3 protein, called by TCRdb with MiXCR from the multiplex PCR reads. The data hold about 560,000 distinct CDR3 sequences, with 11% to 15% observed a single time. The receptor was isolated from a woman in her 40s with Graves' hyperthyroidism. The chain carries TRBV5-1 and TRBJ2-1; TRBD2 agrees at 15 bases. Specimen: blood. The CDR3: CASSYRGTSGRNEQFF. In nucleotides, the CDR3 is TGCGCCAGCAGTTATCGAGGGACTAGCGGGAGGAATGAGCAGTTCTTC. The full variable domain, its missing parts supplied by reference TRBV5-1 and TRBJ2-1, is KAGVTQTPRYLIKTRGQQVTLSCSPISGHRSVSWYQQTPGQGLQFLFEYFSETQRNKGNFPGRFSGRQFSNSRSEMNVSTLELGDSALYLCASSYRGTSGRNEQFFGPGTRLTVL.